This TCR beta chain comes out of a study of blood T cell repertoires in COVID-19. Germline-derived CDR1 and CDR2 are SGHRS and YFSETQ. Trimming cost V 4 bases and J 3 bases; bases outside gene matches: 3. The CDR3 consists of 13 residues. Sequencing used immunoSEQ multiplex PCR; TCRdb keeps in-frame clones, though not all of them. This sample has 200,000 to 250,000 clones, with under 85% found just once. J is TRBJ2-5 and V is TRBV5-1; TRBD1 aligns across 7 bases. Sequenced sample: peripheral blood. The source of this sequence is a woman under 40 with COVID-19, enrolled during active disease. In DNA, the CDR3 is TGCGCCAGCAGCCTGGGGACAGAAGAGACCCAGTACTTC. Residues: CASSLGTEETQYF.